This TCR beta chain emerged from a study of shared clonotypes between healthy human individuals. The assay was carried out at the deep level. Replicate PCRs from sorted subsets contained roughly 200 ng DNA, which is some 30,000 T cell genomes. The repertoire was sequenced with immunoSEQ multiplex PCR; TCRdb's copy has only in-frame clones and lacks some. The table has millions of clones, 85% to 95% seen once. Germline loops: CDR1 SEHNR, CDR2 FQNEAQ (reference sequence). This CDR3 has 15 amino acids. Trimming removed 5 bases at V and 8 bases at J, with 19 bases between. Terminally differentiated effector memory CD45RA+ cells were excluded from the naive CD8 cells, which were CD45RO-negative and positively selected for CCR7.

The sequence was obtained from a man between 18 and 35 years old in good health. Sequences were obtained from naive CD8+ T cells sorted from blood. J is TRBJ2-4 and V is TRBV7-9; D might be TRBD2 (5 bases). In DNA, the CDR3 is TGTGCCAGCAGCCAACGGGATTTCGGGGTGGACATTCAGTACTTC. Translation: CASSQRDFGVDIQYF.